The rows below give T cell receptor beta chains drawn from one sample of a study of blood T cell repertoires in COVID-19. The protocol was immunoSEQ multiplex PCR, while the TCRdb copy is restricted to in-frame clones and leaves out a portion. The sample holds approximately 180,000 clones, roughly 80% seen once. Sequencing was performed on PBMCs or T cells enriched from blood (not recorded which). The receptors here all came from a woman aged 55-69 years with acute COVID-19. CDR3s include the opening cysteine and the closing phenylalanine or tryptophan. A D gene is named only where the DNA matches it firmly. Size values are once, few and many counts, or a class for expanded clones, and some rows have none.

cdr3_nt: TGTGCCAGCAGCCAAGAATTTAGCGGGAGAGTTTTCGGCACAGATACGCAGTATTTT
cdr3_aa: CASSQEFSGRVFGTDTQYF
clone_size: NA
j_call: TRBJ2-3
d_call: TRBD2
v_call: TRBV14

cdr3_nt: TGTGCCAGCAGCAAACGGGACGGGGAGCTGTTTTTT
cdr3_aa: CASSKRDGELFF
clone_size: NA
j_call: TRBJ2-2
d_call: NA
v_call: TRBV11-3

cdr3_nt: TGTGCCAGCAGCCACTCGACTAGCACCGACAATGAGCAGTTCTTC
cdr3_aa: CASSHSTSTDNEQFF
clone_size: NA
j_call: TRBJ2-1
d_call: TRBD2
v_call: TRBV13

cdr3_nt: TGCGCCAGCAGCTTGGGGGGTGCGGAGGTCTCCTACGAGCAGTACTTC
cdr3_aa: CASSLGGAEVSYEQYF
clone_size: once
j_call: TRBJ2-7
d_call: NA
v_call: TRBV5-1

cdr3_nt: TGTGCCACCAGTGATTTAAGGGGTTCCACAGATACGCAGTATTTT
cdr3_aa: CATSDLRGSTDTQYF
clone_size: NA
j_call: TRBJ2-3
d_call: NA
v_call: TRBV24-1

cdr3_nt: TGTGCCAGCAGCGCCGGGACAGCGAGAGAAAAACTGTTTTTT
cdr3_aa: CASSAGTAREKLFF
clone_size: few
j_call: TRBJ1-4
d_call: TRBD1
v_call: TRBV9

cdr3_nt: TGTGCCAGCAGTGAGGGCCAGGGTGGCTACACCTTC
cdr3_aa: CASSEGQGGYTF
clone_size: NA
j_call: TRBJ1-2
d_call: NA
v_call: TRBV2

cdr3_nt: TGTGCCAGCAGTTACATGGACAGGGAGGGACAGTTCTTC
cdr3_aa: CASSYMDREGQFF
clone_size: NA
j_call: TRBJ2-1
d_call: NA
v_call: TRBV12-3/TRBV12-4

cdr3_nt: TGTGCCAGCAGTTCTAGCGGGAGTGTGTACAATGAGCAGTTCTTC
cdr3_aa: CASSSSGSVYNEQFF
clone_size: once
j_call: TRBJ2-1
d_call: TRBD2
v_call: TRBV27

cdr3_nt: TGCGCCAGCAGCCAAGAGACAGGGTCGTCGGATAATTCACCCCTCCACTTT
cdr3_aa: CASSQETGSSDNSPLHF
clone_size: NA
j_call: TRBJ1-6
d_call: TRBD1
v_call: TRBV4-3

cdr3_nt: TGCGCCAGCAGCCGTTCAGGGGATGGAGTCTATGGCTACACCTTC
cdr3_aa: CASSRSGDGVYGYTF
clone_size: NA
j_call: TRBJ1-2
d_call: NA
v_call: TRBV5-1

cdr3_nt: TGTGCCAGCAGCTTAGGGTATGCGGCTGGAGAGGGAGAAAAACTGTTTTTT
cdr3_aa: CASSLGYAAGEGEKLFF
clone_size: few
j_call: TRBJ1-4
d_call: NA
v_call: TRBV7-9

cdr3_nt: TGTGCCAGCAGCGCGTTGATCGGGACTTACCGGGACTACTACGAGCAGTACTTC
cdr3_aa: CASSALIGTYRDYYEQYF
clone_size: NA
j_call: TRBJ2-7
d_call: TRBD2
v_call: TRBV7-9

cdr3_nt: TGTGCCAGCAGCTTAGGGGGGGGGATTTACGAGCAGTACTTC
cdr3_aa: CASSLGGGIYEQYF
clone_size: once
j_call: TRBJ2-7
d_call: TRBD2
v_call: TRBV11-2

cdr3_nt: TGTGCCAGTACGGACAGGGGACGTTTAGAGGGCTACACCTTC
cdr3_aa: CASTDRGRLEGYTF
clone_size: NA
j_call: TRBJ1-2
d_call: TRBD1
v_call: TRBV7-2

cdr3_nt: TGTGCCTGGAGTGTCCCGGGGAGGGCGGATGAAAAACTGTTTTTT
cdr3_aa: CAWSVPGRADEKLFF
clone_size: NA
j_call: TRBJ1-4
d_call: NA
v_call: TRBV30

cdr3_nt: TGTGCCACCAGTACAGGGGACTTGAATTCACCCCTCCACTTT
cdr3_aa: CATSTGDLNSPLHF
clone_size: NA
j_call: TRBJ1-6
d_call: TRBD1
v_call: TRBV24-1

cdr3_nt: TGTGCCAGCAGCCCATCCGGGATTTTAAGCTCCTACAATGAGCAGTTCTTC
cdr3_aa: CASSPSGILSSYNEQFF
clone_size: NA
j_call: TRBJ2-1
d_call: NA
v_call: TRBV4-2

cdr3_nt: TGTGCCAGTATGCAGGGTAGGGAGCTGTTTTTT
cdr3_aa: CASMQGRELFF
clone_size: NA
j_call: TRBJ2-2
d_call: NA
v_call: TRBV19

cdr3_nt: TGTGCCAGCTCAACAGACAGGGTTCGCACAGATACGCAGTATTTT
cdr3_aa: CASSTDRVRTDTQYF
clone_size: NA
j_call: TRBJ2-3
d_call: TRBD1
v_call: TRBV18

cdr3_nt: TGTGCCAGCAGCCCCAACAGGGGAAACTACAATGAGCAGTTCTTC
cdr3_aa: CASSPNRGNYNEQFF
clone_size: NA
j_call: TRBJ2-1
d_call: TRBD1
v_call: TRBV11-2

cdr3_nt: TGTGCCAGCAGCTTAGCGGTGATGGGGACAGGATATGGCTACACCTTC
cdr3_aa: CASSLAVMGTGYGYTF
clone_size: NA
j_call: TRBJ1-2
d_call: TRBD1
v_call: TRBV7-9

cdr3_nt: TGTGCCAGCAGCACTCGGGGGGGGGCCCCGGGAGGCGAGCAGTACTTC
cdr3_aa: CASSTRGGAPGGEQYF
clone_size: NA
j_call: TRBJ2-7
d_call: TRBD2
v_call: TRBV5-4

cdr3_nt: TGTGCCAGCAGAGTACAGGGGACCGTTGAAAAACTGTTTTTT
cdr3_aa: CASRVQGTVEKLFF
clone_size: NA
j_call: TRBJ1-4
d_call: TRBD1
v_call: TRBV2

cdr3_nt: TGCAGTGCCTCCGAGGCTTTCTTT
cdr3_aa: CSASEAFF
clone_size: NA
j_call: TRBJ1-1
d_call: NA
v_call: TRBV20-1

cdr3_nt: TGTGCCAGCAGCTTAGCAGGGGAGGGGGAGACCCAGTACTTC
cdr3_aa: CASSLAGEGETQYF
clone_size: NA
j_call: TRBJ2-5
d_call: TRBD2
v_call: TRBV7-6

cdr3_nt: TGTGCCAGCTCACCTAGTGGTCCGGGATCAAACACCGGGGAGCTGTTTTTT
cdr3_aa: CASSPSGPGSNTGELFF
clone_size: NA
j_call: TRBJ2-2
d_call: NA
v_call: TRBV18

cdr3_nt: TGTGCCACCTACCGGACAGGGGGGACGAACACTGAAGCTTTCTTT
cdr3_aa: CATYRTGGTNTEAFF
clone_size: NA
j_call: TRBJ1-1
d_call: TRBD1
v_call: TRBV10-3

cdr3_nt: TGTGCCAGCAGTTATAGGGCTAGCGGAGCCCCCTCCGAGCAGTACTTC
cdr3_aa: CASSYRASGAPSEQYF
clone_size: NA
j_call: TRBJ2-7
d_call: TRBD2
v_call: TRBV6-2/TRBV6-3

cdr3_nt: TGCGCCAGCAGCCAAGGGGGCGGCTATGGCTACACCTTC
cdr3_aa: CASSQGGGYGYTF
clone_size: NA
j_call: TRBJ1-2
d_call: NA
v_call: TRBV4-1

cdr3_nt: TGTGCCGGGAAACTAGCGGGGGTCGGAGAGCAGTACTTC
cdr3_aa: CAGKLAGVGEQYF
clone_size: NA
j_call: TRBJ2-7
d_call: TRBD2
v_call: TRBV7-2

cdr3_nt: TGTGCCAGTAGTATAGGGACAGGGTCGAACACTGAAGCTTTCTTT
cdr3_aa: CASSIGTGSNTEAFF
clone_size: NA
j_call: TRBJ1-1
d_call: TRBD1
v_call: TRBV19

cdr3_nt: TGCGCCAGCAGCCAAGCTGACAGGAACACTGAAGCTTTCTTT
cdr3_aa: CASSQADRNTEAFF
clone_size: NA
j_call: TRBJ1-1
d_call: NA
v_call: TRBV4-3

cdr3_nt: TGTGCCAGCACCCTCACAGATTTGAACACTGAAGCTTTCTTT
cdr3_aa: CASTLTDLNTEAFF
clone_size: NA
j_call: TRBJ1-1
d_call: NA
v_call: TRBV7-9

cdr3_nt: TGTGCCAGCAGCCAAGATCCAAGAGTCGGTGCCAAAAACATTCAGTACTTC
cdr3_aa: CASSQDPRVGAKNIQYF
clone_size: NA
j_call: TRBJ2-4
d_call: NA
v_call: TRBV3-1/TRBV3-2

cdr3_nt: TGCGCCAGCAGCCAAGATGGGGAGGGGGCTAATGAAAAACTGTTTTTT
cdr3_aa: CASSQDGEGANEKLFF
clone_size: NA
j_call: TRBJ1-4
d_call: NA
v_call: TRBV4-3

cdr3_nt: TGCGCCAGCAGCTTGGGTGTGGGGAGCAGGCCTGAAGCTTTCTTT
cdr3_aa: CASSLGVGSRPEAFF
clone_size: few
j_call: TRBJ1-1
d_call: NA
v_call: TRBV5-1

cdr3_nt: TGTGCCAGCACTGGGGGGGCGTCCGGCGAAAAACTGTTTTTT
cdr3_aa: CASTGGASGEKLFF
clone_size: once
j_call: TRBJ1-4
d_call: NA
v_call: TRBV6-5

cdr3_nt: TGTGCCAGCAGCTTGGGGGGTGACAGGGGTTATGCCTACGAGCAGTACTTC
cdr3_aa: CASSLGGDRGYAYEQYF
clone_size: NA
j_call: TRBJ2-7
d_call: TRBD1
v_call: TRBV5-4

cdr3_nt: TGCGCCAGCAGGGAGGGGTCCGGCTACGAGCAGTACTTC
cdr3_aa: CASREGSGYEQYF
clone_size: NA
j_call: TRBJ2-7
d_call: NA
v_call: TRBV5-1

cdr3_nt: TGTGCCATGCGGGTCGGGGACAGGCATGACTACAATGAGCAGTTCTTC
cdr3_aa: CAMRVGDRHDYNEQFF
clone_size: NA
j_call: TRBJ2-1
d_call: TRBD1
v_call: TRBV19

cdr3_nt: TGCGCCAGCAGTGAGTCAGGAGCCTCCTACGAGCAGTACTTC
cdr3_aa: CASSESGASYEQYF
clone_size: NA
j_call: TRBJ2-7
d_call: NA
v_call: TRBV10-1

cdr3_nt: TGTGCCAGCAGTTTATTGAAACCGGGACAGCTAAAGGGACAGCCCCAGCATTTT
cdr3_aa: CASSLLKPGQLKGQPQHF
clone_size: NA
j_call: TRBJ1-5
d_call: TRBD1
v_call: TRBV27

cdr3_nt: TGTGCCAGCAGCTTAGTTTCAGGGGGTCAGAGTGAAAAACTGTTTTTT
cdr3_aa: CASSLVSGGQSEKLFF
clone_size: NA
j_call: TRBJ1-4
d_call: TRBD1
v_call: TRBV7-9

cdr3_nt: TGTGCCAGCAGCCAAGACTCACTTGCTCAGCCCCAGCATTTT
cdr3_aa: CASSQDSLAQPQHF
clone_size: few
j_call: TRBJ1-5
d_call: NA
v_call: TRBV3-1/TRBV3-2

cdr3_nt: TGTGCCAGTAGTAGTTCCGGGGGGAGGGAGACCCAGTACTTC
cdr3_aa: CASSSSGGRETQYF
clone_size: NA
j_call: TRBJ2-5
d_call: TRBD2
v_call: TRBV19

cdr3_nt: TGCGCCAGCAGCCAACTTCAGAACGCAGATACGCAGTATTTT
cdr3_aa: CASSQLQNADTQYF
clone_size: NA
j_call: TRBJ2-3
d_call: NA
v_call: TRBV4-1

cdr3_nt: TGTGCCAGCAGCCCCAGGAGGGATACGGGCACACCCCTCCACTTT
cdr3_aa: CASSPRRDTGTPLHF
clone_size: NA
j_call: TRBJ1-6
d_call: NA
v_call: TRBV7-8

cdr3_nt: TGCGCCAGCAGCCCCTCCGGGACAGCACCCTACGAGCAGTACTTC
cdr3_aa: CASSPSGTAPYEQYF
clone_size: NA
j_call: TRBJ2-7
d_call: TRBD1
v_call: TRBV5-1

cdr3_nt: TGTGCCAGCAGTGAACGGAGGAACACTGAAGCTTTCTTT
cdr3_aa: CASSERRNTEAFF
clone_size: NA
j_call: TRBJ1-1
d_call: NA
v_call: TRBV2

cdr3_nt: TGTGCCACCAGTGATCGGGTTAATGAAAAACTGTTTTTT
cdr3_aa: CATSDRVNEKLFF
clone_size: NA
j_call: TRBJ1-4
d_call: NA
v_call: TRBV24-1

cdr3_nt: TGTGCCAGCAGCTTAGCGCCGGGCCCGGGACTACAGGCTGCCGGGGAGCTGTTTTTT
cdr3_aa: CASSLAPGPGLQAAGELFF
clone_size: NA
j_call: TRBJ2-2
d_call: TRBD2
v_call: TRBV7-6

cdr3_nt: TGTGCCAGCAGCTCGGACAGGGGGATGTTATATGGCTACACCTTC
cdr3_aa: CASSSDRGMLYGYTF
clone_size: NA
j_call: TRBJ1-2
d_call: TRBD1
v_call: TRBV7-2

cdr3_nt: TGTGCCAGCAGTTTAATGAGGGGGCAGGGCACTAATGAAAAACTGTTTTTT
cdr3_aa: CASSLMRGQGTNEKLFF
clone_size: NA
j_call: TRBJ1-4
d_call: TRBD1
v_call: TRBV27

cdr3_nt: TGCGCCAGCCACCTGGGACAGGTCATTGTCGATACTGAAGCTTTCTTT
cdr3_aa: CASHLGQVIVDTEAFF
clone_size: NA
j_call: TRBJ1-1
d_call: TRBD1
v_call: TRBV10-1

cdr3_nt: TGTGCCTTATCACAACCCCCTAACTATGGCTACACCTTC
cdr3_aa: CALSQPPNYGYTF
clone_size: NA
j_call: TRBJ1-2
d_call: NA
v_call: TRBV30

cdr3_nt: TGTGCCACCAGAGGAAGGGGAGGATTCAATGAGCAGTTCTTC
cdr3_aa: CATRGRGGFNEQFF
clone_size: few
j_call: TRBJ2-1
d_call: NA
v_call: TRBV11-2

cdr3_nt: TGTGCCAGCAGCGCCTACAGGGTCTCTGGCTACACCTTC
cdr3_aa: CASSAYRVSGYTF
clone_size: NA
j_call: TRBJ1-2
d_call: NA
v_call: TRBV5-8

cdr3_nt: TGTGCCAGCGGGACTACCAGGTCGGAGACCCAGTACTTC
cdr3_aa: CASGTTRSETQYF
clone_size: NA
j_call: TRBJ2-5
d_call: TRBD2
v_call: TRBV19

cdr3_nt: TGTGCCAGTAGTAGGGGCAGGGGGAATGAAAAACTGTTTTTT
cdr3_aa: CASSRGRGNEKLFF
clone_size: NA
j_call: TRBJ1-4
d_call: TRBD1
v_call: TRBV19